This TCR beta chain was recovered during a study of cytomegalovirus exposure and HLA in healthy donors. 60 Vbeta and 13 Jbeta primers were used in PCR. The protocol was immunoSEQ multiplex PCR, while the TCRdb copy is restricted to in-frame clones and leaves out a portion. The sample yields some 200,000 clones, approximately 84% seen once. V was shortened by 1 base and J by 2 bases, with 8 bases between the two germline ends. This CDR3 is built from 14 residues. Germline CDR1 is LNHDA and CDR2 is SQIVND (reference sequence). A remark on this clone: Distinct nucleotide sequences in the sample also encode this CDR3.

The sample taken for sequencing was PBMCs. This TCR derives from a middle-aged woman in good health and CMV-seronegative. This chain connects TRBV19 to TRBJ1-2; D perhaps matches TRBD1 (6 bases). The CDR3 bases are TGTGCCAGTAGTATAGGGACAGTCAACTATGGCTACACCTTC. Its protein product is CASSIGTVNYGYTF.